This T cell receptor beta chain was documented in a study of identifying expanded T cells in peripheral blood. Findings and limits, study-wide: Across healthy donors, higher total template counts meant significantly greater roughly 2-week count variance. Differentially abundant clones: 0.95 to 1.5 between replicates, just under 17 at around 2 weeks, around 20 at four.

Remarks on this clone: As yet, its antigen is unknown.

During the collection period, no donor immune events like infections were recorded. The table came from immunoSEQ multiplex PCR; TCRdb's copy has only in-frame clones and leaves some out. Of about 100,000 clones in the sample, about 90% are singletons; the top ten hold about 5.9%. The clonotype comes from a person aged 18 to 70 in good health. Sequencing was performed on blood.

DNA for the CDR3: TGCGCCAGCAGCCAACGGCCTCCCCCAACTAATGAAAAACTGTTTTTT. This encodes CASSQRPPPTNEKLFF. The V and J genes are TRBV4-1 and TRBJ1-4, with D unresolved. The CDR3 has 16 residues. V lost 2 bases and J 0 bases, leaving 10 bases between the germline ends. CDR1 MGHRA and CDR2 YSYEKL come from the germline V gene.